A single sample is the source of the 9 T cell receptor beta chains below, sequenced in a study of radiation and T cells in renal cell carcinoma (dated by TCRdb to 2018 to 2021). In light of the paper, this sample's time point label describes: baseline pretreatment blood. According to the study, the label for this sample's treatment or condition signals: 15 Gy SBRT to primary tumor, nephrectomy 4 weeks later. The library relied on the immunoSEQ multiplex PCR assay. Entries here come from immuneACCESS through TCRdb and include only in-frame sequences with V and J called. Some clones fail to appear in such tables; in the studies checked, an unresolved V gene covers under half of the shortfall, and the cause of the remainder is unknown. The sample contains approximately 100,000 clones, 75% to 90% of them found a single time. The top ten clones comprise roughly 8% of the sample. The sample was blood, taken from a patient whose treatment included radiotherapy and nephrectomy. These receptors were collected from a man aged 50 to 59 with renal cell carcinoma.

The rearrangement joins TRBV27 to TRBJ2-1, with 11 bases lining up with TRBD2. Trimming took 4 bases from V and 6 from J; bases not matched to a gene: 5. Per the germline V gene, CDR1 is MNHEY and CDR2 is SMNVEV (reference sequence). CDR3 size: 15 residues. For the CDR3, the DNA is TGTGCCAGCAGTTCCCTAGCGGGAGGCGGCAATGAGCAGTTCTTC. Protein: CASSSLAGGGNEQFF.

This clone was counted a few times. This CDR3 is CASRERDTRAFF. In DNA, the CDR3 is TGTGCCAGCAGGGAAAGGGACACCCGAGCTTTCTTT. The rearrangement joins TRBV6-1 to TRBJ1-1; tentative D call: TRBD1 (6 bases). Between the trimmed V and J ends, which lost 6 bases and 10 bases, there was a span of 15 bases. The CDR3 loop spans 12 amino acids. The germline V gene has CDR1 MNHNS and CDR2 SASEGT.

The chain uses TRBV12-5 and TRBJ2-3; D is ambiguous. The CDR3 has 14 residues. CDR1 and CDR2 (germline): LGHNT, FRNRAP. Trimming removed 2 bases from V and 2 bases from J, with 8 bases in between. CDR3: CASGLNRNTDTQYF. The DNA of the CDR3 is TGTGCTAGTGGTTTGAACCGAAACACAGATACGCAGTATTTT. Supplemented by reference TRBV12-5 and TRBJ2-3, the full variable domain reads DARVTQTPRHKVTEMGQEVTMRCQPILGHNTVFWYRQTMMQGLELLAYFRNRAPLDDSGMPKDRFSAEMPDATLATLKIQPSEPRDSAVYFCASGLNRNTDTQYFGPGTRLTVL.

This clone showed up just once. In DNA, the CDR3 is TGTGCCAGCAGTGACGCCGGGGATCTCACAGATACGCAGTATTTT. Residues: CASSDAGDLTDTQYF. This chain uses TRBV6-6 with TRBJ2-3, with D perhaps TRBD2 (5 bases). Trimming shortened V by 5 bases and J by 2 bases, and 14 bases separated the two germline ends. CDR3 length equals 15 residues. The V gene's germline CDR1 is MNHNY and CDR2 SVGAGI (reference sequence).

The rearrangement joins TRBV5-1 to TRBJ1-2; D is undetermined. The germline CDR1 and CDR2 sequences are SGHRS and YFSETQ. The V end was cut by 1 base, the J end by 1 base, with 14 bases between. The length of the CDR3 is 16 residues. DNA of the CDR3: TGCGCCAGCAGCTTGCTTGCACCTCCTGTTAACTATGGCTACACCTTC. It specifies CASSLLAPPVNYGYTF.

The chain employs TRBV5-1 and TRBJ2-1; 9 bases are a match to TRBD1. Germline V CDR1 and CDR2: SGHRS, YFSETQ. V dropped 4 bases and J dropped 5; count of bases not matched to a gene: 7. This CDR3 has 15 amino acids. Here the CDR3 DNA reads TGCGCCAGCAGCATTTTACAGGGGGCGAACAATGAGCAGTTCTTC. Protein: CASSILQGANNEQFF.

This clone occurred a few times. The V gene is TRBV4-3, the J gene TRBJ2-5, with 10 bases that match TRBD2. There are 17 residues in the CDR3. Germline loops: CDR1 LGHNA, CDR2 YSLEER. J gave up 1 base and V 3 bases, and 8 bases lay outside the gene matches. In DNA, the CDR3 is TGCGCCAGCAGCCACTACGTTAGCGGGGGGACCCAAGAGACCCAGTACTTC. It is translated as CASSHYVSGGTQETQYF.

The chain recombines TRBV18 with TRBJ2-3; the D gene is possibly TRBD2 (6 bases). The CDR3 length is 13 residues. Trimming took off 6 bases at V and 1 base at J, with 8 bases between the two ends. From germline, CDR1 is KGHSH and CDR2 LQKENI. The CDR3 is CASSGGGTDTQYF. The CDR3 DNA reads as TGTGCCAGCTCGGGCGGGGGCACAGATACGCAGTATTTT.

The J gene is TRBJ1-5, the V gene TRBV7-9; D unresolved. Trimming took off 2 bases at V and 9 bases at J, with 23 bases between the two ends. The germline CDR1 and CDR2 sequences are SEHNR and FQNEAQ (reference sequence). This CDR3 region has 17 residues. CDR3 residues: CASSLYQGGVPTRPQHF. The CDR3 region has the DNA TGTGCCAGCAGCTTATATCAAGGCGGGGTTCCCACACGGCCCCAGCATTTT.